The 10 T cell receptor beta chains given below trace back to one sample, sequenced in a study of cytomegalovirus exposure and HLA in healthy donors. Sequencing used immunoSEQ multiplex PCR; TCRdb keeps in-frame clones, though not all of them. This sample has some 170,000 clones, with 70% to 90% found just once. Sequences were obtained from PBMCs. These TCRs come from a man under 40 in good health and CMV-seropositive.

This chain connects TRBV18 to TRBJ1-2, with D perhaps TRBD1 (5 bases). V was shortened by 3 bases and J by 0 bases, with 14 bases between the two germline ends. The CDR3 length is 16 residues. The germline CDR1 and CDR2 sequences are KGHSH and LQKENI. CDR3 in amino acids: CASSPAGQIANYGYTF. CDR3 DNA: TGTGCCAGCTCACCCGCAGGGCAAATAGCTAACTATGGCTACACCTTC.

The chain combines TRBV5-1 with TRBJ1-2; D remains ambiguous. CDR3 size: 17 residues. CDR1 is SGHRS, CDR2 YFSETQ, per germline. With 0 bases removed from V and 5 bases from J, the gap between germline ends came to 20 bases. CDR3 DNA: TGCGCCAGCAGCTTGGATATTACGGAGGCCCAAGGGTATGGCTACACCTTC. This gives the protein CASSLDITEAQGYGYTF.

This chain joins TRBV12-5 and TRBJ2-5, with a possible D match to TRBD1 (6 bases). CDR3 length equals 15 residues. Germline V gene lookup returns CDR1 LGHNT and CDR2 FRNRAP. V lost 5 bases and J 0 bases, leaving 13 bases between the germline ends. CDR3 residues: CASGRGGLYQETQYF. In DNA form, the CDR3 reads TGTGCTAGTGGTCGAGGGGGTCTTTACCAAGAGACCCAGTACTTC. The full variable domain, in which reference TRBV12-5 and TRBJ2-5 provide the parts outside the CDR3, is DARVTQTPRHKVTEMGQEVTMRCQPILGHNTVFWYRQTMMQGLELLAYFRNRAPLDDSGMPKDRFSAEMPDATLATLKIQPSEPRDSAVYFCASGRGGLYQETQYFGPGTRLLVL.

The rearrangement links TRBV4-1 to TRBJ2-1, with D tentatively TRBD2 (6 bases). The CDR3 covers 14 residues. Germline lookup yields CDR1 MGHRA and CDR2 YSYEKL. V was trimmed by 2 bases and J by 8 bases, leaving 13 bases between them. In DNA form, the CDR3 reads TGCGCCAGCAGCCAAAAAGGAGGGGCGGATGAGCAGTTCTTC. Translating it yields CASSQKGGADEQFF.

This chain links TRBV6-5 with TRBJ2-7; TRBD2 matches 11 bases. The ends lost 8 bases at V and 2 bases at J; junction bases unmatched: 5. CDR3 length equals 14 residues. Germline CDR1 is MNHEY and CDR2 is SVGAGI. For the CDR3, the DNA is TGTGCCAGCTTACTAGCGGGGGACCCCTACGAGCAGTACTTC. As protein: CASLLAGDPYEQYF.

Many counts were recorded for this clone. The DNA for the CDR3 is TGTGCCAGCAGCCGAAACCTACAGGGTAACGAGCAGTACTTC. It translates to CASSRNLQGNEQYF. The chain recombines TRBV7-2 with TRBJ2-7; tentatively, D is TRBD1 (6 bases). CDR3 length: 14 amino acids. Deletions cut 5 bases from V and 5 bases from J, with 16 bases between. The germline V gene has CDR1 SGHTA and CDR2 FQGNSA. Full variable domain (missing parts from reference TRBV7-2 and TRBJ2-7): GAGVSQSPSNKVTEKGKDVELRCDPISGHTALYWYRQSLGQGLEFLIYFQGNSAPDKSGLPSDRFSAERTGGSVSTLTIQRTQQEDSAVYLCASSRNLQGNEQYFGPGTRLTVT.

The chain is built from TRBV19 and TRBJ1-1, with TRBD1 as a possible D gene (5 bases). V was pared by 3 bases and J by 1 base, with 9 bases between. The CDR3 consists of 14 residues. The germline gives CDR1 LNHDA, CDR2 SQIVND (reference sequence). The CDR3 is CASSMGGENTEAFF. The CDR3 DNA sequence: TGTGCCAGTAGTATGGGGGGAGAGAACACTGAAGCTTTCTTT.

The chain joins TRBV4-1 to TRBJ2-7; no reliable D call. In germline, CDR1 is MGHRA, CDR2 YSYEKL. CDR3 length equals 14 residues. Trimming took 4 bases from V and 3 from J, leaving 13 bases between them. CDR3 nucleotide sequence: TGCGCCAGCAGCCCCTCACAGAGCTACTACGAGCAGTACTTC. This encodes CASSPSQSYYEQYF.

This clone appeared once. The gene calls are TRBV6-5 and TRBJ2-3, with TRBD2 matching over 11 bases. Looked up from germline, CDR1 is MNHEY and CDR2 is SVGAGI. V was pared by 6 bases and J by 6 bases, with 8 bases of the junction left unmatched. CDR3 length: 15 amino acids. The CDR3 DNA is TGTGCCAGCAGCCCTAGCGGGGGGTCGGGGGATACGCAGTATTTT. It encodes CASSPSGGSGDTQYF.

The rearrangement joins TRBV5-1 to TRBJ2-3; 12 bases are a match to TRBD2. With V trimmed by 6 bases and J by 5 bases, 7 bases remained unmatched. Germline CDR1 SGHRS, CDR2 YFSETQ. This CDR3 region has 15 residues. The CDR3 spells CASTPTSGGEDTQYF. CDR3 DNA sequence: TGCGCCAGCACCCCGACTAGCGGGGGTGAAGATACGCAGTATTTT.